This TCR beta chain was recorded in a study of cytomegalovirus exposure and HLA in healthy donors. Study results and caveats: Most TCR sequences were rare, but some public TCRs occurred in many donors.

The CDR3 covers 13 residues. CDR1 and CDR2 from the germline V gene are SGHDN and FVKESK. With V trimmed by 5 bases and J by 11 bases, 8 bases remained unmatched. Turning to this clone: No antigen is known for it.

Method: immunoSEQ multiplex PCR; TCRdb's copy keeps in-frame clones and lacks some. The sample has 150,000 to 180,000 clones, around 84% seen once. The donors were part of the roughly 110-subject validation cohort, which stood apart from the roughly 670-subject first cohort. Sequences were obtained from PBMCs. The source of this sequence is a human donor in good health. The rearrangement uses TRBV14 and TRBJ2-1, with 8 bases lining up with TRBD2. CDR3: CASSLGSGIKQFF. CDR3 sequence (DNA): TGTGCCAGCAGCTTGGGTAGCGGGATAAAGCAGTTCTTC.